This T cell receptor beta chain was captured in a study of cytomegalovirus exposure and HLA in healthy donors (dated by TCRdb to 2017 to 2019). For the study in its entirety: In an earlier analysis of approximately 500 of the donors, around 290 Gb of sequence data and 90 million to 120 million unique TCR beta sequences from 150 million to 200 million T cells were reported. The study was designed to test whether signatures of past pathogen exposure could be identified by cataloging public T cell receptors. A later genetic analysis used genome-wide SNP genotypes for 398 of the 666 donors, treating that subset as a discovery cohort. HLA typing included class I and class II loci at four-digit resolution. An early release covering about 600 HLA-typed donors comprised 250 to 350 gigabases of sequencing data and 65 million to 100 million unique TCR sequences. Donor age, sex, ethnicity and CMV serostatus were collected together with the repertoire data. Every repertoire in the discovery cohort had been generated on one and the same sequencing platform. A later analysis re-examined previously published TCR beta repertoires from 600 to 700 donors and added high-resolution HLA genotyping to investigate patterns of TCR occurrence. Using immunosequencing, the study profiled T cell repertoires from about 620 subjects and related those repertoires to cytomegalovirus serostatus. An earlier analysis of nearly 600 of the donors applied high-throughput TCR beta sequencing to assess whether each TCR beta V gene segment acted as functional or pseudogenic. Several DR-DQ haplotypes were treated as single units for association and clustering because of strong linkage in the cohort. Of the roughly 410 genotyped donors, less than 85% were placed in the genetic ancestry cluster associated with self-reported Caucasian donors. High-throughput TCR immunosequencing, statistical association of individual TCRs with disease status, and machine learning were combined to predict cytomegalovirus infection status. The number of typed donors differed by locus: 629-630 for A, B, C, DRB1 and DQB1; about 520 for DQA1; over 600 for DPA1; and roughly 470 for DPB1. Along with the approximately 700-subject first cohort, a separate validation cohort of over a hundred different subjects was used. Across some 400 genotyped donors of the cohort, an average of about 240,000 unique TCR beta nucleotide sequences per donor were sequenced, and roughly a sixth of those sequences were non-productive. The later analysis used no new phenotypic data to find candidate immune exposures, relying instead on TCR beta sequences and their occurrence across donors.

To prepare the library, the immunoSEQ multiplex PCR assay was applied. The multiplex PCR relied on a mix of 60 forward primers for TCR Vbeta segments and 13 reverse primers for TCR Jbeta segments. Amplification of the CDR3 region of rearranged TCR beta genes was performed with a multiplex PCR assay on genomic DNA. Amplified TCR beta libraries were sequenced as 87-base-pair reads on the Illumina HiSeq System. As for the authors' bioinformatics: Across the roughly 700 repertoires, a later analysis counted some 80 million unique TCR beta chains, 9.5 million to 13 million of which were shared by at least two donors. To remove PCR and sequencing errors, raw reads were error-corrected and collapsed into unique sequences using a nearest-neighbor algorithm that merged closely related sequences. Alignment of CDR3 sequences to IMGT reference sequences was used to assign V, D and J gene segments. For a sequence to be retained, a match of at least six nucleotides was required to both a V gene segment and a J gene segment. Rearrangements were classified as productive when the CDR3 lacked stop codons and remained in frame with V and J, and all other rearrangements were classified as non-productive. Following IMGT convention, CDR3 was defined as the stretch from the second conserved V-encoded cysteine up to the conserved J-encoded phenylalanine. The earlier analysis of 587 of the donors excluded any sequence lacking an unambiguous match to a single V gene segment. An earlier analysis of just under 600 of the donors called V segments functional above 56.7% productive rearrangements and segregating when the between-donor standard deviation exceeded 5%. A statistical classification framework was built for diagnosing cytomegalovirus status from the catalog of TCR beta chain sequences. In a later analysis, TCR nucleotide sequences were compared against IMGT/GENE-DB human TR gene sequences so that V and J genes could be assigned. Using the TCRdist pipeline, a later analysis assigned CDR3 sequences along with most-parsimonious VDJ recombination scenarios. A later analysis defined each TCR beta chain by its CDR3 amino acid sequence plus V-gene family, and excluded reads lacking a unique V-gene family. To address suspected cross-contamination and a sequencing artifact, a later analysis removed around 590 highly shared, low-generation-probability nucleotide sequences. For each public chain, a later analysis derived a clonal expansion index from normalized ranks of inferred template counts within each repertoire. In a later analysis, generation probabilities were computed using a VDJ recombination model fitted to out-of-frame rearrangements, and the results were checked against IGoR. In a later analysis, TCR-TCR, TCR-HLA and TCR-CMV co-occurrence was scored with hypergeometric tests, and a repertoire-size bias correction was applied to TCR pairs. A later analysis estimated false discovery rates by permuting HLA or CMV assignments 20 times. In a later analysis, co-occurring TCRs were grouped using DBSCAN, with TCRdist sequence similarity added in when clustering inside HLA-allele-positive subsets. Repertoires with fewer than 30,000 or more than 120,000 public chains, plus five repertoires with anomalous nucleotide sharing, were excluded from co-occurrence clustering. TCRdb stores this immuneACCESS table with in-frame sequences only. Part of the clones is absent; in the studies checked, under half of the shortfall reflects unresolved V genes, and no reason is known for the rest. The DNA was the basis for D and trimming; V, J and clone size are from that table. For this sample there are around 130,000 clones; roughly four fifths appear just once. The ten largest make up less than 6.5% of the sample.

A remark on this clone: The specificity of this receptor is unknown. Per-base qualities were not stored, and no clone one base away is much larger.

Paper-wide results and their limitations: Because the 87-base-pair reads could not distinguish some IMGT-functional V segments, including TRBV6-2 and TRBV6-3, those segments were excluded. Across donors, most TCR sequences were observed very rarely, whereas some public TCRs were present in many individuals. Compared with equally common non-associated chains, HLA-associated TCR beta chains in a later analysis were more clonally expanded and had lower generation probabilities. Sequencing depth was assumed to be roughly uniform across donors in the presence/absence analyses, though that assumption may not hold. A few of the identified cytomegalovirus-associated TCR beta chains were confirmed in vitro to be specific for cytomegalovirus antigens. In an earlier analysis of roughly 560 of the donors, most TCR beta V segments were observed in productive rearrangements about 87% or about 30% of the time, broadly matching IMGT annotations. The only immune exposure information available for the cohort was CMV serostatus. When HLA alleles, especially DR and DQ, strongly co-occurred, attributing TCR associations to individual alleles was difficult. Specific HLA alleles were associated with over 15,000 TCR beta sequences at a false discovery rate of 0.05 in a later analysis. Because HLA typing was missing for some donors at each locus, association tests included only the typed subset. A group of highly shared sequence variants was considered likely to be a technical artifact of the sequencing pipeline. In a later genetic analysis, fewer N-insertions in productive TCRs were reported among donors in an Asian-associated ancestry cluster than the roughly 700-donor mean. V-gene and J-gene trimming of TCR beta chains was associated with a missense DCLRE1C variant in a later genetic analysis, and the association was replicated in an independent cohort. A later analysis found that TCR association rates varied across HLA loci, with DRB1 alleles showing the most associated TCRs and HLA-C alleles the fewest. The authors suggested that the approach could potentially be generalized to other disease states and immunological phenotypes. Because counts were too low, about 18 rarely observed V segments, including chromosome 9 orphons, were excluded from the earlier analysis of 587 of the donors. In both the original and validation cohorts, the classifier was reported to diagnose cytomegalovirus status with high specificity and sensitivity. Most CMV-associated TCR beta chains appeared to be HLA-restricted in a later analysis, and the HLA associations seemed to be driven largely by CMV exposure. In a later analysis, several top co-occurrence clusters were reported to appear linked to parvovirus B19, influenza, CMV and Epstein-Barr virus. In this cohort, only TCR beta chains were sequenced, and detectable features were limited by the absence of alpha or paired-chain data. A further reported finding was that TCR beta sequences accurately predicted the HLA-A and HLA-B alleles for most subjects in the first cohort. Correlated functional status among segregating V segments might be attributable to linkage disequilibrium, but an unknown experimental factor could not be ruled out. In the study, roughly 160 TCR beta chains were listed as associated with cytomegalovirus.

In total, roughly 670 healthy bone marrow donors made up the cohort. Cohort members were all nominally healthy when sampled, although unrecorded immune exposures were likely present. The donor tested CMV seropositive and was one of the 289 seropositive cohort members. A peripheral blood sample was collected from each donor, and TCR beta sequencing was performed on peripheral blood mononuclear cells. The Qiagen DNeasy Blood Extraction Kit was used to extract genomic DNA from the blood cell samples. The germline V gene encodes CDR1 SGHNT and CDR2 YENEEA. The CDR3 has 17 amino acids, counting the end cysteine and phenylalanine. Only the CDR3 DNA is retained, 51 bases long and in frame from the first base. V loses 1 base at its end and J loses 4 bases; junction bases beyond the gene matches: 10.

This sequence uses TRBV11-3 and TRBJ2-3, with 8 bases matching TRBD2. The clonotype originates from a woman between 40 and 50 years old in good health and CMV-seropositive. Input material: PBMCs. The CDR3 loop reads CASSLVLNGGESDTQYF. The DNA reads as follows: TGTGCCAGCAGCTTAGTTCTCAACGGGGGGGAATCAGATACGCAGTATTTT.